What follows are 23 T cell receptor beta chains derived from one specimen sequenced in a study of CD8 T cells in ankylosing spondylitis. Findings and limits, study-wide: In ankylosing spondylitis blood, a motif of 7 to 9 highly homologous TCR beta variants appeared characteristic.

TCRdb itself ran the 5' RACE reads through MiXCR, one entry per CDR3 protein. The table includes under 450,000 distinct CDR3 sequences, 15% to 20% detected once. No antigens are known for them. Sequenced material: blood, either unsorted or a sorted T cell fraction (not recorded which). Receptors were obtained from a male donor with ankylosing spondylitis.

This clonotype was recorded at least ten times. This sequence joins TRBV11-2 and TRBJ1-3, with no clear D. The V gene's germline CDR1 is SGHAT and CDR2 FQNNGV. This CDR3 spans 19 amino acids. The V and J ends lost 2 bases and 3 bases respectively, with 23 bases between them. CDR3: CASSLLGRPNLGGGNTIYF. DNA for the CDR3: TGTGCCAGCAGCTTATTAGGGAGGCCCAACTTGGGAGGTGGAAACACCATATATTTT.

Only a few counts were recorded for this clonotype. The chain recombines TRBV7-8 with TRBJ2-6; D is possibly TRBD1 (6 bases). Germline lookup yields CDR1 SGHVS and CDR2 FQNEAQ. V gave up 4 bases and J gave up 2 bases, with 9 bases separating them. CDR3 length equals 15 residues. The CDR3 DNA sequence: TGTGCCAGCAGCTGGACAGCGGCTGGGGCCAACGTCCTGACTTTC. Its protein product is CASSWTAAGANVLTF.

This clonotype was seen only a few times. The chain carries TRBV2 and TRBJ2-4; possible D gene TRBD2, 5 bases. The CDR3 runs to 15 residues. V lost 6 bases, J lost 0 bases, and 12 bases lay in between. Germline V gives CDR1 SNHLY, CDR2 FYNNEI. The CDR3 sequence: CASRGWELAKNIQYF. The CDR3 DNA reads TGTGCCAGCAGGGGGTGGGAGCTAGCCAAAAACATTCAGTACTTC.

The J gene is TRBJ1-4, the V gene TRBV12-3 or TRBV12-4, with D maybe TRBD1 (6 bases). The CDR3 spans 16 residues. Trimming removed 5 bases from V and 6 bases from J, with 19 bases in between. CDR3 residues: CASSKSRQATDEKLFF. In DNA form, the CDR3 reads TGTGCCAGCAGTAAATCCAGACAGGCGACGGATGAAAAACTGTTTTTT.

This clonotype appeared a few times. This chain links TRBV4-1 with TRBJ1-2; 11 positions match TRBD1. From germline, CDR1 is MGHRA and CDR2 YSYEKL. The CDR3 is 15 amino acids. J was trimmed by 6 bases and V by 3 bases; bases with no gene match: 6. CDR3 sequence reads: CASSHARTGGDGYTF. The CDR3 DNA sequence: TGCGCCAGCAGCCACGCACGGACAGGGGGCGATGGCTACACCTTC.

This clonotype showed up just once. The rearrangement joins TRBV6-5 to TRBJ2-7; 7 bases fit TRBD2. V lost 4 bases and J lost 6; bases outside the gene matches: 9. Germline V gene data show CDR1 as MNHEY and CDR2 as SVGAGI. The CDR3 extends over 14 amino acids. The CDR3: CASSFAAGEAEQYF. The CDR3 coding sequence is TGTGCCAGCAGTTTCGCGGCGGGAGAGGCCGAGCAGTACTTC.

The sample holds a few counts of this clonotype. This chain connects TRBV20-1 to TRBJ2-7; no clear D. The V and J ends lost 3 bases and 2 bases respectively, with 8 bases between them. CDR1 is DFQATT, CDR2 SNEGSKA, per germline (reference sequence). The CDR3 has 12 amino acids. This chain's CDR3 is CSASELPYEQYF. CDR3 nucleotide sequence: TGCAGTGCTAGCGAGCTCCCCTACGAGCAGTACTTC.

This chain uses TRBV5-1 with TRBJ1-2, with no clear D. Germline V gene sequence: CDR1 SGHRS, CDR2 YFSETQ. Trimming cost V 2 bases and J 5 bases, with 10 bases left between them. This CDR3 is built from 13 residues. The CDR3 nucleotides are TGCGCCAGCAGCTTAGTGTCCGAGTATGGCTACACCTTC. It translates to CASSLVSEYGYTF.

The chain joins TRBV23-1 to TRBJ2-6; TRBD1 is a possible D gene (5 bases). TRBV23-1 is annotated as an ORF whose role is uncertain. The CDR3 is 16 amino acids. The V end was cut by 0 bases, the J end by 0 bases, with 6 bases between. In nucleotides, the CDR3 is TGCGCCAGCAGTCAATCAGGGGTCTCTGGGGCCAACGTCCTGACTTTC. This translates into CASSQSGVSGANVLTF.

V usage is TRBV11-1 and J usage is TRBJ2-5, with D unresolved. The germline CDR1 and CDR2 sequences are SGHAT and FQDESV (reference sequence). This CDR3 spans 12 amino acids. Trimming cost V 5 bases and J 4 bases, with 8 bases left between them. CDR3 DNA sequence: TGTGCCAGCAGCCGGTCGCGAGAGACCCAGTACTTC. As protein: CASSRSRETQYF.

V and J are TRBV20-1 and TRBJ2-7; TRBD1 matches 8 bases. Trimming at V came to 7 bases and at J to 2 bases, leaving 22 bases not matched to a gene. The CDR3 contains 18 residues. Germline CDR1 DFQATT, CDR2 SNEGSKA (reference sequence). CDR3 nucleotide sequence: TGCAGTGACCCCGAGTGGGGATCCGGGACAGGAAACCCCTACGAGCAGTACTTC. Its translation: CSDPEWGSGTGNPYEQYF.

This chain uses TRBV6-4 with TRBJ2-3, with D unresolved. Germline V CDR1 and CDR2: MRHNA, SNTAGT. The CDR3 has 13 residues. V lost 0 bases and J 5 bases, leaving 6 bases between the germline ends. CDR3 in amino acids: CASSDSTKDTQYF. The CDR3 DNA reads TGTGCCAGCAGTGACTCGACAAAAGATACGCAGTATTTT.

The chain combines TRBV20-1 with TRBJ2-3; 8 bases match TRBD1. The CDR3 contains 14 residues. Per the germline V gene, CDR1 is DFQATT and CDR2 is SNEGSKA (reference sequence). Germline trimming cut 3 bases from V and 2 bases from J; bases unmatched to any gene: 4. The CDR3 sequence: CSARRQGPTDTQYF. In DNA, the CDR3 is TGCAGTGCTAGGCGACAGGGGCCCACAGATACGCAGTATTTT.

This clonotype was found a few times. The J gene is TRBJ2-7, the V gene TRBV20-1, with D perhaps matching TRBD2 (5 bases). Trimming shortened V by 0 bases and J by 7 bases, and 10 bases separated the two germline ends. The CDR3 covers 12 residues. The V gene's germline CDR1 is DFQATT and CDR2 SNEGSKA (reference sequence). The CDR3 sequence: CSARDSGSEQYF. As DNA, the CDR3 is TGCAGTGCTAGAGATTCGGGGAGTGAGCAGTACTTC.

The V gene is TRBV20-1, the J gene TRBJ2-7; no firm D call. This CDR3 region has 14 residues. Trimming took 0 bases from V and 4 from J, leaving 13 bases between them. Per the germline V gene, CDR1 is DFQATT and CDR2 is SNEGSKA (reference sequence). CDR3 in amino acids: CSARDPGGSYEQYF. DNA of the CDR3: TGCAGTGCTAGAGATCCGGGTGGTTCTTACGAGCAGTACTTC.

This clonotype has just a few counts. The chain employs TRBV6-2 or TRBV6-3 and TRBJ1-5; TRBD1 might be the D (5 bases). CDR1 MNHEY and CDR2 SVGEGT come from the germline V gene. The CDR3 spans 15 residues. With 2 bases removed from V and 7 bases from J, the gap between germline ends came to 15 bases. The CDR3 DNA reads as TGTGCCAGCAGTTACGGGGGTCTTACGCGCCAGCCCCAGCATTTT. Its protein is CASSYGGLTRQPQHF.

J is TRBJ1-1 and V is TRBV20-1, with unresolved D. V gave up 5 bases and J gave up 0 bases, with 10 bases separating them. Looked up from germline, CDR1 is DFQATT and CDR2 is SNEGSKA (reference sequence). CDR3 size: 13 residues. Here the CDR3 DNA reads TGCAGTGCTGTAGGACGGGTGAACACTGAAGCTTTCTTT. This sequence encodes CSAVGRVNTEAFF.

This clonotype was seen only a few times. V gene TRBV21-1 combines with J gene TRBJ2-5; the D call of TRBD1 is as the table states it, not checked on the DNA. TRBV21-1 represents a pseudogene. This CDR3 contains 13 residues. The CDR3 DNA reads TGTGCCAGCAGCAAAATTAGAAGGGGGACCCAGTACTTC. Its translation: CASSKIRRGTQYF.

This clonotype was recorded at least ten times. CDR3: CSANDRGLTMNTEAFF. The CDR3 DNA reads TGCAGTGCTAACGACAGGGGGTTAACAATGAACACTGAAGCTTTCTTT. This sequence joins TRBV20-1 and TRBJ1-1; TRBD1 matches 9 bases. The CDR3 spans 16 residues. Germline CDR1 DFQATT, CDR2 SNEGSKA (reference sequence). V lost 4 bases and J lost 0; bases outside the gene matches: 9.

This clonotype turned up a few times. Here the CDR3 DNA reads TGTGCCAGCAGCTTGGGGCGGATCGGTAGGGTTGATACGCAGTATTTT. Translation gives CASSLGRIGRVDTQYF. J is TRBJ2-3 and V is TRBV5-5, with no clear D. The V gene's germline CDR1 is SGHKS and CDR2 YYEKEE (reference sequence). Trimming removed 0 bases from V and 6 bases from J, with 17 bases in between. The CDR3 has 16 amino acids.

This clonotype was counted between two and nine times. The chain is built from TRBV6-1 and TRBJ1-2; no clear D. Germline CDR1 MNHNS, CDR2 SASEGT. CDR3 length: 14 amino acids. Trimming left V 1 base short and J 6 bases short, with 12 bases between. CDR3: CASSEGAPENGYTF. The CDR3 nucleotides are TGTGCCAGCAGTGAAGGGGCTCCAGAGAATGGCTACACCTTC.

The V and J genes are TRBV4-1 and TRBJ2-2; no firm D call. The length of the CDR3 is 14 residues. CDR1 MGHRA and CDR2 YSYEKL come from the germline V gene. Trimming took off 0 bases at V and 6 bases at J, with 8 bases between the two ends. Here the CDR3 reads CASSQESVSGELFF. The CDR3 region has the DNA TGCGCCAGCAGCCAAGAATCAGTCTCCGGGGAGCTGTTTTTT.

The gene calls are TRBV11-1 and TRBJ2-6; weak D call: TRBD1 (6 bases). CDR1 is SGHAT and CDR2 is FQDESV in the germline V gene (reference sequence). Trimming shortened V by 5 bases and J by 0 bases, and 23 bases separated the two germline ends. The CDR3 is 20 amino acids. CDR3 region: CASSPTLGRGVGSGANVLTF. CDR3 DNA sequence: TGTGCCAGCAGCCCAACACTTGGCAGGGGAGTTGGCTCTGGGGCCAACGTCCTGACTTTC. Variable domain in full (rest from reference TRBV11-1 and TRBJ2-6): EAEVAQSPRYKITEKSQAVAFWCDPISGHATLYWYRQILGQGPELLVQFQDESVVDDSQLPKDRFSAERLKGVDSTLKIQPAELGDSAMYLCASSPTLGRGVGSGANVLTFGAGSRLTVL.